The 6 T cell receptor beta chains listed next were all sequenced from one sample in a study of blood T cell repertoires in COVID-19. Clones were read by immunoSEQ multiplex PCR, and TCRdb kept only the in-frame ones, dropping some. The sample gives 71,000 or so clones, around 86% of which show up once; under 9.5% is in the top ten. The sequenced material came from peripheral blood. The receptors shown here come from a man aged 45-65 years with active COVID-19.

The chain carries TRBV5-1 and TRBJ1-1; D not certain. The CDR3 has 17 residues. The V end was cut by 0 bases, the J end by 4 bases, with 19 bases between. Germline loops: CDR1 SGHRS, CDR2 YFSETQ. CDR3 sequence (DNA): TGCGCCAGCAGCTTGGTAGTAATTGGAGACGGGAGCACTGAAGCTTTCTTT. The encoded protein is CASSLVVIGDGSTEAFF.

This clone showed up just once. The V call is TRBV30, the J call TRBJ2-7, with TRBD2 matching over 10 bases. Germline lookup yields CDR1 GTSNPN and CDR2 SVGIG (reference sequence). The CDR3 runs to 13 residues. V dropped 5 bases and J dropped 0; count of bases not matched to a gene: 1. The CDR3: CAWGLAASYEQYF. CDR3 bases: TGTGCCTGGGGACTAGCGGCCTCCTACGAGCAGTACTTC.

CDR3 amino acids: CASSQDLSQPQHF. The CDR3 nucleotides are TGTGCCAGCAGCCAAGATCTTTCCCAGCCCCAGCATTTT. V usage is TRBV14 and J usage is TRBJ1-5; D ambiguous. Germline V lookup: CDR1 SGHDN, CDR2 FVKESK. The CDR3 covers 13 residues. With 0 bases removed from V and 7 bases from J, the gap between germline ends came to 7 bases.

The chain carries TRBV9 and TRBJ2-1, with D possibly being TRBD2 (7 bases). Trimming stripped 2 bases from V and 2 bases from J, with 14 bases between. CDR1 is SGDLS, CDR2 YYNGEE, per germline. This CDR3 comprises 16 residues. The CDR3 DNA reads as TGTGCCAGCAGCGTTATGGGGGGGGCCACCTACAATGAGCAGTTCTTC. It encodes CASSVMGGATYNEQFF. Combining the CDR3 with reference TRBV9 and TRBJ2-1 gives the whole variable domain DSGVTQTPKHLITATGQRVTLRCSPRSGDLSVYWYQQSLDQGLQFLIQYYNGEERAKGNILERFSAQQFPDLHSELNLSSLELGDSALYFCASSVMGGATYNEQFFGPGTRLTVL.

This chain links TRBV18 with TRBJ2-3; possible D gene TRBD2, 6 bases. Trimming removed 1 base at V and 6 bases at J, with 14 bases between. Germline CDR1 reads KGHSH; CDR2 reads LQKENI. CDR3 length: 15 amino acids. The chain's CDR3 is CASSPRGRTQDTQYF. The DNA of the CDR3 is TGTGCCAGCTCACCACGAGGGAGGACACAGGATACGCAGTATTTT.

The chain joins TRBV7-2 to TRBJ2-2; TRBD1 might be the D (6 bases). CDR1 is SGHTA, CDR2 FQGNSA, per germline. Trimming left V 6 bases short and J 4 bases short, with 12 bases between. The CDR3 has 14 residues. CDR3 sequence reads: CASSLTGSTGELFF. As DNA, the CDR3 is TGTGCCAGCAGTCTTACAGGGTCCACCGGGGAGCTGTTTTTT.